These 29 T cell receptor beta chains were all obtained from the same sample, sequenced in a study of shared clonotypes between healthy human individuals. Sequencing used immunoSEQ multiplex PCR; TCRdb keeps in-frame clones, though not all of them. There are millions of clones in the sample; 95% occur only once, and around 0.13% lies in the top ten. The sequenced sample was naive CD4+ T cells sorted from blood. Subset described: CD45RA+ positively selected. The receptor set was obtained from a man in his late teens or twenties in good health.

Comment on this clone: This sample also contains other DNA sequences that code for the same CDR3. The chain joins TRBV28 to TRBJ1-3; D remains ambiguous. CDR3 length: 15 amino acids. Trimming pared 2 bases from V and 0 bases from J, leaving 8 bases between. Per the germline V gene, CDR1 is MDHEN and CDR2 is SYDVKM. The CDR3, as DNA: TGTGCCAGCAGTTTAAAGAGATTCTCTGGAAACACCATATATTTT. This sequence encodes CASSLKRFSGNTIYF.

This clone turned up a few times. The gene calls are TRBV7-9 and TRBJ1-2; D is uncertain. The CDR3 contains 12 residues. Per germline, CDR1 SEHNR and CDR2 FQNEAQ (reference sequence). V lost 3 bases and J lost 7, with 9 bases in between. The CDR3 nucleotides are TGTGCCAGCAGCTTGCAGGAGCGTGGCTACACCTTC. Translation gives CASSLQERGYTF. Full variable domain (remainder filled in from reference TRBV7-9 and TRBJ1-2): DTGVSQNPRHKITKRGQNVTFRCDPISEHNRLYWYRQTLGQGPEFLTYFQNEAQLEKSRLLSDRFSAERPKGSFSTLEIQRTEQGDSAMYLCASSLQERGYTFGSGTRLTVV.

V and J are TRBV18 and TRBJ1-4; no reliable D call. The CDR3 consists of 15 residues. The V and J ends lost 4 bases and 7 bases respectively, with 16 bases between them. Germline CDR1 reads KGHSH; CDR2 reads LQKENI. The CDR3 bases are TGTGCCAGCTCACATATAAGGGAAGGCGGTGAAAAACTGTTTTTT. Amino acids: CASSHIREGGEKLFF.

V and J are TRBV7-6 and TRBJ2-1; D assignment may be TRBD1 or TRBD2 (5 bases each). The CDR3 is made up of 15 amino acids. The V gene lost 2 bases and the J gene lost 7 bases, with 15 bases spanning the gap. Germline CDR1 reads SGHVS; CDR2 reads FNYEAQ. In nucleotides, the CDR3 is TGTGCCAGCAGCTTATCTGGGGGTATGAGAAATGAGCAGTTCTTC. It encodes CASSLSGGMRNEQFF.

The table lists this clone with a few counts. The chain links TRBV25-1 to TRBJ2-5, with TRBD1 matching over 7 bases. Trimming cost V 2 bases and J 2 bases; bases outside gene matches: 8. This CDR3 has 16 residues. Germline V gene lookup returns CDR1 MGHDK and CDR2 SYGVNS. The CDR3 protein is CASSERGTAVQETQYF. The DNA for the CDR3 is TGTGCCAGCAGTGAAAGGGGGACAGCCGTACAAGAGACCCAGTACTTC.

The chain is built from TRBV2 and TRBJ1-6, with D possibly being TRBD1 (5 bases). The V end lost 8 bases, the J end lost 8 bases, and 16 bases lay between the germline ends. This CDR3 is built from 14 residues. Germline V gives CDR1 SNHLY, CDR2 FYNNEI. The CDR3: CASGIREGDSPLHF. The DNA of the CDR3 is TGTGCCAGCGGCATCAGGGAGGGCGATTCACCCCTCCACTTT. Full variable domain (outside the CDR3, taken from reference TRBV2 and TRBJ1-6): EPEVTQTPSHQVTQMGQEVILRCVPISNHLYFYWYRQILGQKVEFLVSFYNNEISEKSEIFDDQFSVERPDGSNFTLKIRSTKLEDSAMYFCASGIREGDSPLHFGNGTRLTVT.

The genes are TRBV6-6 and TRBJ1-4; possible D gene TRBD1, 5 bases. Trimming shortened V by 4 bases and J by 8 bases, and 14 bases separated the two germline ends. Per the germline V gene, CDR1 is MNHNY and CDR2 is SVGAGI (reference sequence). The CDR3 length is 14 residues. DNA for the CDR3: TGTGCCAGCAGTTTGGGGCAGGTGGGGGAAAAACTGTTTTTT. It yields the protein CASSLGQVGEKLFF.

The V and J genes are TRBV19 and TRBJ1-5; D may be TRBD1 (6 bases). Trimming cost V 5 bases and J 8 bases, with 13 bases left between them. CDR1 and CDR2 from the germline V gene are LNHDA and SQIVND (reference sequence). CDR3 size: 13 residues. The CDR3 nucleotides are TGTGCCAGTAGTCAACAGGGTTCGGAGCCCCAGCATTTT. It translates to CASSQQGSEPQHF.

In DNA, the CDR3 is TGTGCCTGGAGCGGAATAGGAAGGACAGAAAGTAACTACGAGCAGTACTTC. It codes for CAWSGIGRTESNYEQYF. The chain is built from TRBV30 and TRBJ2-7; the D gene is possibly TRBD1 (6 bases). Germline loops: CDR1 GTSNPN, CDR2 SVGIG (reference sequence). The CDR3 is 17 residues long. The germline V and J ends were trimmed by 3 bases and 3 bases, with 24 bases remaining between them.

The chain recombines TRBV29-1 with TRBJ2-7; a weak D match, TRBD1 (6 bases). Trimming removed 6 bases at V and 8 bases at J, with 11 bases between. The germline CDR1 and CDR2 sequences are SQVTM and ANQGSEA. This CDR3 contains 10 residues. This CDR3 reads CSVEQGKQYF. DNA of the CDR3: TGCAGCGTCGAACAGGGCAAGCAGTACTTC.

The CDR3 nucleotides are TGTGCCAGCAGCTTACAGGGGATTGGCACAGATACGCAGTATTTT. Translating it yields CASSLQGIGTDTQYF. The chain combines TRBV7-2 with TRBJ2-3, with a possible D match to TRBD1 (6 bases). Germline CDR1 and CDR2: SGHTA and FQGNSA. CDR3 size: 15 residues. Trimming cost V 2 bases and J 1 base, with 10 bases left between them.

The rearrangement links TRBV5-4 to TRBJ2-2; 9 positions match TRBD1. CDR3 length: 15 residues. CDR1 and CDR2 (germline): SGHNT, YYREEE (reference sequence). V was clipped by 5 bases and J by 7 bases; unmatched bases: 9. In nucleotides, the CDR3 is TGTGCCAGCAGTAGGGGACAGGGATTGGGCGGGGAGCTGTTTTTT. Encoded protein: CASSRGQGLGGELFF.

V is TRBV28 and J is TRBJ2-7, with a possible D match to TRBD1 (6 bases). V was cut by 6 bases and J by 7 bases, with 19 bases left in between. The germline V gene encodes CDR1 MDHEN and CDR2 SYDVKM. This CDR3 contains 14 residues. CDR3 nucleotides: TGTGCCAGCAGGGGACGTGGGGGCACCGGAGAGCAGTACTTC. Its translation is CASRGRGGTGEQYF.

This sequence joins TRBV5-1 and TRBJ2-5; the D gene is possibly TRBD1 (6 bases). CDR1 and CDR2 (germline): SGHRS, YFSETQ. CDR3 size: 14 residues. With 4 bases removed from V and 5 bases from J, the gap between germline ends came to 15 bases. CDR3 coding DNA: TGCGCCAGCAGCCCGGGACAACACTCCGAGACCCAGTACTTC. Translated: CASSPGQHSETQYF.

This clone was seen a single time. This sequence joins TRBV7-9 and TRBJ2-7; no firm D call. This CDR3 has 16 amino acids. Germline V lookup: CDR1 SEHNR, CDR2 FQNEAQ (reference sequence). V lost 5 bases, J lost 0 bases, and 17 bases lay in between. The CDR3 bases are TGTGCCAGCAGCCATTTAGGGCACGAGAGCTCCTACGAGCAGTACTTC. Translated, it gives CASSHLGHESSYEQYF.

The CDR3 coding sequence is TGTGCCAGCAGCCGAACCGTAAGGGGTTACAATCAGCCCCAGCATTTT. It encodes CASSRTVRGYNQPQHF. The chain employs TRBV6-6 and TRBJ1-5, with D possibly being TRBD1 (5 bases). The CDR3 covers 16 residues. CDR1 is MNHNY and CDR2 is SVGAGI in the germline V gene (reference sequence). The V gene lost 6 bases and the J gene lost 3 bases, with 18 bases spanning the gap.

Details on this clone: This sample also contains other DNA sequences that code for the same CDR3. The chain has TRBV7-2 and TRBJ1-2; 11 nucleotides match TRBD1. The germline CDR1 and CDR2 sequences are SGHTA and FQGNSA. This CDR3 region has 15 residues. V was clipped by 1 base and J by 4 bases; unmatched bases: 2. The CDR3 region has the DNA TGTGCCAGCAGCTTAGGAGGACAGGGGGCCTATGGCTACACCTTC. It codes for CASSLGGQGAYGYTF. The full variable domain, with the rest looked up from reference TRBV7-2 and TRBJ1-2, is GAGVSQSPSNKVTEKGKDVELRCDPISGHTALYWYRQSLGQGLEFLIYFQGNSAPDKSGLPSDRFSAERTGGSVSTLTIQRTQQEDSAVYLCASSLGGQGAYGYTFGSGTRLTVV.

This chain joins TRBV5-1 and TRBJ2-7, with unresolved D. CDR3 length: 12 amino acids. Germline CDR1 SGHRS, CDR2 YFSETQ. Trimming removed 0 bases from V and 5 bases from J, with 6 bases in between. CDR3 DNA sequence: TGCGCCAGCAGCTTGGGGTGGGACGAGCAGTACTTC. Translating gives CASSLGWDEQYF.

Written as DNA, the CDR3 is TGTGCCAGCAGCACCGGACAGGGTTTTATCAATCAGCCCCAGCATTTT. It codes for CASSTGQGFINQPQHF. The chain is built from TRBV21-1 and TRBJ1-5; TRBD1, as called in the table, went unchecked against the DNA. TRBV21-1 is an annotated pseudogene. There are 16 residues in the CDR3.

The rearrangement uses TRBV18 and TRBJ2-6, with D unclear. Deletions cut 1 base from V and 3 bases from J, with 7 bases between. Per the germline V gene, CDR1 is KGHSH and CDR2 is LQKENI. The CDR3 covers 15 residues. This CDR3 reads CASSPQQSGANVLTF. In nucleotides, the CDR3 is TGTGCCAGCTCACCACAACAGAGTGGGGCCAACGTCCTGACTTTC.

The chain links TRBV4-1 to TRBJ2-2; D tentatively reads TRBD1 or TRBD2 (6 bases each). The germline V gene encodes CDR1 MGHRA and CDR2 YSYEKL. This CDR3 is built from 16 residues. V was clipped by 5 bases and J by 2 bases, with 15 bases between them. The CDR3 DNA is TGCGCCAGCAGCAAATTGGGGGGCCCTAACACCGGGGAGCTGTTTTTT. The encoded protein is CASSKLGGPNTGELFF.

This clone was counted once. The V call is TRBV19, the J call TRBJ2-2; 8 bases are shared with TRBD1. The CDR3 totals 19 residues. The germline V gene has CDR1 LNHDA and CDR2 SQIVND (reference sequence). The junction had 18 bases not matched to a gene; V was cut back by 1 base and J by 8 bases. The CDR3 reads CASSIGTGSRLSPVGELFF. The DNA of the CDR3 is TGTGCCAGTAGTATAGGGACAGGGTCCCGCCTAAGCCCGGTTGGGGAGCTGTTTTTT.

The chain couples TRBV5-6 to TRBJ2-7; D possibly corresponds to TRBD2 (6 bases). Trimming took off 6 bases at V and 9 bases at J, with 22 bases between the two ends. Looked up from germline, CDR1 is SGHDT and CDR2 is YYEEEE. CDR3 length: 14 residues. The chain's CDR3 is CASTSAQLLGGQYF. The CDR3 coding sequence is TGTGCCAGCACCTCTGCGCAACTTTTGGGGGGGCAGTACTTC.

J is TRBJ2-7 and V is TRBV6-5, with a weak D call TRBD1 (5 bases). The CDR3 runs 14 residues. Germline V gives CDR1 MNHEY, CDR2 SVGAGI. Between the trimmed V and J ends, which lost 2 bases and 3 bases, there was a span of 11 bases. Here the CDR3 reads CASSYQDKNYEQYF. The CDR3 nucleotides are TGTGCCAGCAGTTACCAGGACAAGAACTACGAGCAGTACTTC.

With respect to this clone: The same CDR3 is also encoded by other DNA sequences in this sample. CDR3 loop: CASSFGTAYGYTF. The CDR3 DNA follows: TGTGCCAGCAGCTTCGGGACTGCGTATGGCTACACCTTC. This chain uses TRBV7-2 with TRBJ1-2; possibly TRBD1 for D (5 bases). CDR1 and CDR2 from the germline V gene are SGHTA and FQGNSA. Trimming pared 3 bases from V and 5 bases from J, leaving 10 bases between. The length of the CDR3 is 13 residues.

The J gene is TRBJ2-7, the V gene TRBV5-1; 8 bases are shared with TRBD1. The V and J ends lost 3 bases and 0 bases, in that order; junction bases with no gene match: 8. CDR1 and CDR2 (germline): SGHRS, YFSETQ. The CDR3 is made up of 16 amino acids. CDR3 DNA: TGCGCCAGCAGCTCGGACAGGGACCTCAGCTCCTACGAGCAGTACTTC. Its protein is CASSSDRDLSSYEQYF. Complete variable domain (other parts from reference TRBV5-1 and TRBJ2-7): KAGVTQTPRYLIKTRGQQVTLSCSPISGHRSVSWYQQTPGQGLQFLFEYFSETQRNKGNFPGRFSGRQFSNSRSEMNVSTLELGDSALYLCASSSDRDLSSYEQYFGPGTRLTVT.

The chain joins TRBV18 to TRBJ1-4; 7 nucleotides agree with TRBD1. J lost 7 bases, V lost 0 bases, and 5 bases had no gene match. The CDR3 contains 15 residues. Per the germline V gene, CDR1 is KGHSH and CDR2 is LQKENI. The CDR3: CASSPPSQGVEKLFF. CDR3 sequence (DNA): TGTGCCAGCTCACCACCATCCCAGGGGGTTGAAAAACTGTTTTTT.

This chain connects TRBV10-3 to TRBJ1-3, with unresolved D. The CDR3 contains 14 residues. V was clipped by 7 bases and J by 0 bases, with 10 bases between them. CDR1 ENHRY and CDR2 SYGVKD come from the germline V gene. In nucleotides, the CDR3 is TGTGCCATCACCATATCAGACTCTGGAAACACCATATATTTT. Its protein is CAITISDSGNTIYF.

This sequence joins TRBV18 and TRBJ1-1, with unresolved D. Germline-derived CDR1 and CDR2 are KGHSH and LQKENI. This CDR3 is built from 14 residues. V lost 2 bases to trimming and J lost 5 bases, with 12 bases between them. CDR3 loop: CASSPVSAKTEAFF. CDR3 bases: TGTGCCAGCTCACCAGTTTCGGCCAAAACTGAAGCTTTCTTT. Drawing the rest from reference TRBV18 and TRBJ1-1, the complete variable domain is NAGVMQNPRHLVRRRGQEARLRCSPMKGHSHVYWYRQLPEEGLKFMVYLQKENIIDESGMPKERFSAEFPKEGPSILRIQQVVRGDSAAYFCASSPVSAKTEAFFGQGTRLTVV.